The 19 T cell receptor beta chains listed next were all sequenced from one sample in a study of blood T cell repertoires in COVID-19. The protocol was immunoSEQ multiplex PCR, while the TCRdb copy is restricted to in-frame clones and leaves out a portion. Of 250,000 or so clones detected, about nine tenths appear once; the ten largest clones hold less than 3%. Sequencing was performed on peripheral blood. The receptors stem from a woman in her 30s with active or convalescent COVID-19.

The chain couples TRBV9 to TRBJ2-3, with D maybe TRBD1 (6 bases). Trimming took off 6 bases at V and 5 bases at J, with 16 bases between the two ends. Germline V gene sequence: CDR1 SGDLS, CDR2 YYNGEE. This CDR3 spans 14 amino acids. CDR3 sequence (DNA): TGTGCCAGCACCCCGCCAGGGGCGTTAGATACGCAGTATTTT. As protein: CASTPPGALDTQYF.

This chain joins TRBV6-2 or TRBV6-3 and TRBJ2-2; D is possibly TRBD1 (6 bases). Germline CDR1 and CDR2: MNHEY and SVGEGT. The CDR3 has 16 amino acids. V lost 5 bases, J lost 7 bases, and 20 bases lay in between. In DNA, the CDR3 is TGTGCCAGCAGTCGCCCTCCCCAGGGGCTTGACGGGGAGCTGTTTTTT. Its translation: CASSRPPQGLDGELFF.

The chain recombines TRBV5-5 with TRBJ1-1; maybe TRBD1 (5 bases). V lost 6 bases and J 1 base, leaving 13 bases between the germline ends. Germline assignment: CDR1 SGHKS and CDR2 YYEKEE (reference sequence). This CDR3 comprises 14 residues. The CDR3, as DNA: TGTGCCAGCACCAAGGACACCGCGAACACTGAAGCTTTCTTT. It specifies CASTKDTANTEAFF.

The chain links TRBV2 to TRBJ2-3, with TRBD2 matching 12 bases. Trimming at V came to 10 bases and at J to 6 bases, leaving 5 bases not matched to a gene. This CDR3 region has 13 residues. CDR1 is SNHLY, CDR2 FYNNEI, per germline. This CDR3 reads CATSGGAEDTQYF. The CDR3 DNA follows: TGTGCCACTAGCGGGGGGGCGGAGGATACGCAGTATTTT. The full variable domain, rest sourced from reference TRBV2 and TRBJ2-3, is EPEVTQTPSHQVTQMGQEVILRCVPISNHLYFYWYRQILGQKVEFLVSFYNNEISEKSEIFDDQFSVERPDGSNFTLKIRSTKLEDSAMYFCATSGGAEDTQYFGPGTRLTVL.

The genes are TRBV7-9 and TRBJ1-2; a possible D gene is TRBD1 (6 bases). The CDR3 runs 14 residues. V lost 5 bases and J 2 bases, leaving 12 bases between the germline ends. Germline V CDR1 and CDR2: SEHNR, FQNEAQ (reference sequence). CDR3 amino acids: CASSPWTANYGYTF. In DNA, the CDR3 is TGTGCCAGCAGCCCCTGGACAGCAAACTATGGCTACACCTTC. Full variable domain (remainder filled in from reference TRBV7-9 and TRBJ1-2): DTGVSQNPRHKITKRGQNVTFRCDPISEHNRLYWYRQTLGQGPEFLTYFQNEAQLEKSRLLSDRFSAERPKGSFSTLEIQRTEQGDSAMYLCASSPWTANYGYTFGSGTRLTVV.

This rearrangement joins TRBV12-5 to TRBJ1-2, with 11 bases lining up with TRBD1. The CDR3 runs to 15 residues. CDR1 and CDR2 from the germline V gene are LGHNT and FRNRAP. V shed 5 bases and J 6 bases; nucleotides not matched to a gene: 8. CDR3 protein: CASGRTGGFGDGYTF. In DNA form, the CDR3 reads TGTGCTAGTGGTAGGACAGGGGGCTTTGGGGATGGCTACACCTTC.

CDR3 in amino acids: CASSWTGRETQYF. CDR3 coding DNA: TGTGCCAGCAGTTGGACGGGGAGGGAGACCCAGTACTTC. The gene calls are TRBV6-5 and TRBJ2-5, with D maybe TRBD2 (6 bases). V lost 4 bases to trimming and J lost 5 bases, with 11 bases between them. The CDR3 is 13 amino acids. Germline V gene lookup returns CDR1 MNHEY and CDR2 SVGAGI.

This clone appeared a single time. The junction and the germline gene differ at one end; a read error may be behind it. V usage is TRBV2 and J usage is TRBJ1-1; D remains unclear. Germline CDR1 is SNHLY and CDR2 is FYNNEI. The CDR3 contains 14 residues. Here the CDR3 DNA reads TGTGCCAGCAGTAGACACCCCCGGAACACTGAAACTTTCTTT. This sequence encodes CASSRHPRNTETFF.

The chain has TRBV25-1 and TRBJ1-2, with D possibly being TRBD1 (6 bases). Trimming stripped 5 bases from V and 4 bases from J, with 14 bases between. The CDR3 is 14 amino acids. CDR1 is MGHDK and CDR2 is SYGVNS in the germline V gene. CDR3 DNA: TGTGCCAGCAGTCCCTTGGACAGCCTCTATGGCTACACCTTC. Amino acids: CASSPLDSLYGYTF.

The chain has TRBV7-2 and TRBJ1-2, with D unclear. Germline V gene data show CDR1 as SGHTA and CDR2 as FQGNSA. V was shortened by 1 base and J by 2 bases, with 17 bases between the two germline ends. The CDR3 has 17 residues. The CDR3 coding sequence is TGTGCCAGCAGCTTAGTCGGCGGCTACCCCACAAACTATGGCTACACCTTC. It is translated as CASSLVGGYPTNYGYTF.

The CDR3 DNA follows: TGTGCCAGCAGCGAAGGGACAGATCATGGTGGCTACACCTTC. Amino acid sequence: CASSEGTDHGGYTF. This chain joins TRBV11-1 and TRBJ1-2; 7 bases line up with TRBD1. This CDR3 has 14 residues. CDR1 and CDR2 (germline): SGHAT, FQDESV (reference sequence). V was pared by 5 bases and J by 7 bases, with 10 bases of the junction left unmatched.

CDR3 nucleotides: TGTGCCAGCAGCTTAGATGGACTAGCGGGGGCCAATGAGCAGTTCTTC. Its translation is CASSLDGLAGANEQFF. The chain recombines TRBV7-6 with TRBJ2-1; TRBD2 matches 13 bases. Trimming took 1 base from V and 6 from J; bases not matched to a gene: 3. The CDR3 length is 16 residues. Germline CDR1 is SGHVS and CDR2 is FNYEAQ.

This clone has just a few counts. The chain joins TRBV3-1 (or the pseudogene TRBV3-2) to TRBJ1-2; D is possibly TRBD1 (6 bases). CDR1 is LGHDT and CDR2 is YNNKEL in the germline V gene (reference sequence). V dropped 3 bases and J dropped 5 bases, with 13 bases sitting between them. The CDR3 is 14 amino acids. As DNA, the CDR3 is TGTGCCAGCAGCCAGCTTAAGGACAGATATGGCTACACCTTC. Its protein is CASSQLKDRYGYTF.

Here the CDR3 DNA reads TGCAGTCGGAGGGGGAACACTGAAGCTTTCTTT. Encoded protein: CSRRGNTEAFF. The gene calls are TRBV20-1 and TRBJ1-1; tentatively, D is TRBD1 (5 bases). The CDR3 loop spans 11 amino acids. CDR1 DFQATT and CDR2 SNEGSKA come from the germline V gene (reference sequence). V gave up 8 bases and J gave up 1 base, with 8 bases separating them.

The chain combines TRBV6-1 with TRBJ2-7; tentatively, D is TRBD1 (5 bases). CDR1 is MNHNS and CDR2 is SASEGT in the germline V gene. V was shortened by 1 base and J by 0 bases, with 7 bases between the two germline ends. There are 14 residues in the CDR3. DNA of the CDR3: TGTGCCAGCAGTGAAGACAGGATCTCCTACGAGCAGTACTTC. The encoded protein is CASSEDRISYEQYF.

This clone was observed a single time. The rearrangement uses TRBV12-3 or TRBV12-4 and TRBJ2-5, with D uncertain. The CDR3 loop spans 11 amino acids. V was pared by 5 bases and J by 5 bases, with 6 bases between. The CDR3 DNA reads as TGTGCCAGCAGTCCCGGGGAGACCCAGTACTTC. Protein sequence: CASSPGETQYF.

The chain joins TRBV2 to TRBJ1-5; D ambiguous. This CDR3 is built from 12 residues. The V gene lost 7 bases and the J gene lost 9 bases, with 13 bases spanning the gap. The germline CDR1 and CDR2 sequences are SNHLY and FYNNEI. DNA of the CDR3: TGTGCCAGCACTGGGCCCGATGGGCCCCAGCATTTT. This encodes CASTGPDGPQHF.

The chain is built from TRBV6-5 and TRBJ1-5; 10 nucleotides match TRBD1. The CDR3 consists of 14 residues. Germline CDR1 and CDR2: MNHEY and SVGAGI. V was pared by 6 bases and J by 8 bases, with 7 bases of the junction left unmatched. The CDR3 is CASSLTGTGEPQHF. The CDR3 DNA reads as TGTGCCAGCAGCCTCACCGGGACAGGGGAGCCCCAGCATTTT.

The chain joins TRBV3-1 (or the pseudogene TRBV3-2) to TRBJ2-7; D is possibly TRBD1 (5 bases). This CDR3 region has 15 residues. The V end lost 3 bases, the J end lost 4 bases, and 16 bases lay between the germline ends. CDR1 and CDR2 (germline): LGHDT, YNNKEL (reference sequence). This CDR3 is CASSHLGQGSYEQYF. For the CDR3, the DNA is TGTGCCAGCAGCCATTTGGGGCAGGGCTCGTACGAGCAGTACTTC.